These 3 T cell receptor beta chains came from one sample sequenced in a study of beta chain features in type 1 diabetes. Sequencing targeted expressed TCRB transcripts, as all isolated RNA had been reverse transcribed. Repertoires were generated with immunoSEQ multiplex PCR, while TCRdb's copy carries only in-frame clones and drops some. The sample yields approximately 300,000 clones, 9.5% to 11% seen once. Sequenced input: naive CD4+ T cells from blood. These receptors were taken from a young woman in good health.

This sequence joins TRBV9 and TRBJ2-1, with TRBD2 identical over 9 bases. In germline, CDR1 is SGDLS, CDR2 YYNGEE. The V segment lost 2 bases and the J segment 2 bases; nucleotides outside the gene matches: 5. The CDR3 spans 16 residues. CDR3 region: CASSVTTSGTYNEQFF. For the CDR3, the DNA is TGTGCCAGCAGCGTTACGACTAGCGGAACCTACAATGAGCAGTTCTTC.

The rearrangement uses TRBV28 and TRBJ2-3; possible D gene TRBD1, 5 bases. The germline CDR1 and CDR2 sequences are MDHEN and SYDVKM. CDR3 length equals 14 residues. The V end lost 1 base, the J end lost 4 bases, and 9 bases lay between the germline ends. This chain's CDR3 is CASSLFQGADTQYF. The DNA of the CDR3 is TGTGCCAGCAGTTTATTCCAGGGTGCAGATACGCAGTATTTT.

V is TRBV2 and J is TRBJ1-4; D not resolved. CDR3 size: 11 residues. CDR1 is SNHLY and CDR2 is FYNNEI in the germline V gene. V lost 8 bases and J 4 bases, leaving 5 bases between the germline ends. The CDR3: CASLRNEKLFF. The CDR3 region has the DNA TGTGCCAGCCTCCGTAATGAAAAACTGTTTTTT.